The clone carrying this T cell receptor beta chain was seen a few times. This specimen comes from a study of T-cell reconstitution after alpha-beta-depleted transplantation in children. This sample's TCRbeta library carried unique molecular identifier barcodes. TCRdb re-analysed the PCR reads in MiXCR, keeping a single row per CDR3 protein. Among about 580,000 distinct CDR3 sequences listed, about 23% were seen once. Trimming shortened V by 3 bases and J by 4 bases, and 10 bases separated the two germline ends. The CDR3 loop spans 14 amino acids. The rearrangement joins TRBV12-3 or TRBV12-4 to TRBJ1-3; maybe TRBD1 (6 bases). The material was PBMCs, mostly from graft donor cells, obtained 360 days after TCRalphabeta/CD19-depleted stem cell transplant. The clonotype originates from a boy under two years old who had a stem cell transplant for acute myeloid leukemia, so the T cells may come from the graft donor. In DNA, the CDR3 is TGTGCCAGCAGTTTCGCAGGGGACGGAAACACCATATATTTT. It codes for CASSFAGDGNTIYF.